This TCR beta chain stems from a study of OX40 agonist ivuxolimab in advanced cancers. Background on the study: While on treatment, patients had intravenous ivuxolimab at 0.01 to 10 mg/kg every 2 weeks. The dose-escalation cohort was about 87% male, with a mean age of 60 years, ranging about 20 to 85.

Sequencing used immunoSEQ multiplex PCR; TCRdb keeps in-frame clones, though not all of them. The repertoire holds roughly 45,000 clones, with about three quarters as singletons. The V end lost 1 base, the J end lost 5 bases, and 16 bases lay between the germline ends. The germline gives CDR1 SGHTA, CDR2 FQGNSA. CDR3 length equals 16 residues. Source: CD4+ or CD8+ T cells sorted from blood, taken in a trial of the OX40 agonist ivuxolimab. The clonotype was recovered from an adult with an advanced solid tumor such as melanoma, head and neck, liver or kidney cancer. The chain is built from TRBV7-2 and TRBJ2-3; D remains ambiguous. CDR3 nucleotide sequence: TGTGCCAGCAGCTTAGGATTAGGAACAAAAAGAGATACGCAGTATTTT. This translates into CASSLGLGTKRDTQYF. The complete variable domain, with remaining parts taken from reference TRBV7-2 and TRBJ2-3, reads GAGVSQSPSNKVTEKGKDVELRCDPISGHTALYWYRQSLGQGLEFLIYFQGNSAPDKSGLPSDRFSAERTGGSVSTLTIQRTQQEDSAVYLCASSLGLGTKRDTQYFGPGTRLTVL.